The subject of this entry is one T cell receptor (beta chain). The source of the sample is a study of blood T cell repertoires in COVID-19. Sequencing used immunoSEQ multiplex PCR; TCRdb keeps in-frame clones, though not all of them. The table has fewer than 30,000 clones, approximately 85% seen once. Per germline, CDR1 LNHDA and CDR2 SQIVND (reference sequence). V gave up 6 bases and J gave up 4 bases, with 7 bases separating them. The CDR3 is made up of 12 amino acids. The gene calls are TRBV19 and TRBJ1-5, with D unresolved. The TCR was taken from a woman older than 75 with COVID-19, enrolled during active disease. Specimen: peripheral blood. This chain's CDR3 is CASRQQNQPQHF. The CDR3 region has the DNA TGTGCCAGTAGACAACAGAATCAGCCCCAGCATTTT.